This is a list of T cell receptor beta chains from one sample in a study of blood T cells in healthy people across ages. In TCRdb, the 5' RACE reads were re-called with MiXCR into one record per CDR3 protein. The sample consists of over a million distinct CDR3 sequences, 59% of them appearing once. The sequenced sample consisted of blood. These receptors came from a man between 18 and 29 years old in good health. The CDR3 runs from the conserved cysteine through the conserved F or W. A D gene is named only where the DNA matches it firmly. For some rows the clone size is stated as once, few or many, or as a class when expanded; others skip it.

>few|TRBD2|TRBV27|TRBJ2-3
CASSYRAGVVDTQYF
TGTGCCAGCAGTTACCGAGCGGGAGTTGTAGATACGCAGTATTTT
>.|.|TRBV19|TRBJ1-2
CASSITGARVGYTF
TGTGCCAGTAGTATTACCGGGGCGAGGGTCGGCTACACCTTC
>.|TRBD2|TRBV6-6|TRBJ2-1
CASSYSTSGGFNEQFF
TGTGCCAGCAGTTACTCTACTAGCGGGGGTTTCAATGAGCAGTTCTTC
>.|.|TRBV7-2|TRBJ2-1
CASSEVGTSNEQFF
TGTGCCAGCAGCGAAGTCGGGACTTCCAATGAGCAGTTCTTC
>.|.|TRBV7-2|TRBJ2-7
CASSQISSGDHEQYF
TGTGCCAGCAGCCAAATATCGTCTGGGGACCACGAGCAGTACTTC
>once|.|TRBV7-2|TRBJ2-1
CASSTSLRPRDNEQFF
TGTGCCAGCAGCACCTCCCTCCGGCCCAGGGACAATGAGCAGTTCTTC
>.|TRBD1|TRBV4-3|TRBJ2-2
CASSQGTGRTGELFF
TGCGCCAGCAGCCAGGGGACAGGGAGGACCGGGGAGCTGTTTTTT
>few|TRBD2|TRBV7-9|TRBJ2-2
CASSSTSGLTGELFF
TGTGCCAGCAGCTCGACTAGCGGGTTGACCGGGGAGCTGTTTTTT
>.|.|TRBV20-1|TRBJ1-1
CSAPRRGNTEAFF
TGCAGTGCTCCACGTCGGGGGAACACTGAAGCTTTCTTT
>few|TRBD2|TRBV5-5|TRBJ2-3
CASSLAREALLLTDTQYF
TGTGCCAGCAGCTTGGCGCGGGAGGCCCTCCTGTTGACAGATACGCAGTATTTT
>.|.|TRBV27|TRBJ2-3
CASSLAGEITDTQYF
TGTGCCAGCAGTTTAGCCGGGGAGATCACAGATACGCAGTATTTT
>once|.|TRBV5-1|TRBJ2-7
CASSSVIPSYEQYF
TGCGCCAGCAGCTCTGTAATCCCCTCCTACGAGCAGTACTTC
>few|.|TRBV25-1|TRBJ2-7
CASSDGGGLSYEQYF
TGTGCCAGCAGTGACGGCGGCGGACTCTCCTACGAGCAGTACTTC
>.|TRBD1|TRBV6-1|TRBJ2-1
CASRRRDRGYNEQFF
TGTGCCAGCAGGCGCCGGGACAGGGGATACAATGAGCAGTTCTTC
>few|.|TRBV27|TRBJ1-1
CASSRGSTEAFF
TGTGCCAGCAGTCGTGGGTCCACTGAAGCTTTCTTT
>.|.|TRBV4-1|TRBJ2-7
CASSQAFRGIQLSDEQYF
TGCGCCAGCAGCCAAGCTTTTAGGGGGATCCAGCTGTCGGACGAGCAGTACTTC
>.|.|TRBV5-5|TRBJ1-1
CASSLAAPGQKNTEAFF
TGTGCCAGCAGCTTGGCCGCGCCGGGACAAAAGAACACTGAAGCTTTCTTT
>.|.|TRBV10-2|TRBJ2-1
CASSELAKRIGVYNEQFF
TGCGCCAGCAGTGAGTTGGCTAAGAGGATTGGCGTCTACAATGAGCAGTTCTTC
>.|.|TRBV21-1|TRBJ2-3
CASSNRLGKTDTQYF
TGTGCCAGCAGCAATCGGCTAGGGAAAACAGATACGCAGTATTTT
>few|.|TRBV12-3/TRBV12-4|TRBJ2-7
CASSPGRVEQYF
TGTGCCAGCAGTCCAGGCAGGGTCGAGCAGTACTTC
>.|TRBD2|TRBV12-3/TRBV12-4|TRBJ2-1
CASSTGLVRDEQFF
TGTGCCAGCAGTACGGGACTAGTCAGGGATGAGCAGTTCTTC
>few|.|TRBV6-2/TRBV6-3|TRBJ2-6
CASISNSGANVLTF
TGTGCCAGCATCAGTAACTCTGGGGCCAACGTCCTGACTTTC
>.|.|TRBV29-1|TRBJ2-7
CSVATVYEQYF
TGCAGCGTTGCGACGGTTTACGAGCAGTACTTC
>.|.|TRBV7-2|TRBJ1-2
CASGFPRAGDYYGYTF
TGTGCCAGCGGCTTCCCTAGGGCAGGGGACTACTATGGCTACACCTTC
>.|TRBD2|TRBV6-5|TRBJ2-7
CASSGLAGVEQYF
TGTGCCAGCTCGGGACTAGCGGGAGTTGAGCAGTACTTC
>.|.|TRBV12-5|TRBJ2-2
CASGSGQPWVTGELFF
TGTGCTAGTGGTTCCGGACAGCCCTGGGTCACCGGGGAGCTGTTTTTT
>.|.|TRBV9|TRBJ1-2
CASSANLYGYTF
TGTGCCAGCAGCGCCAATCTTTATGGCTACACCTTC
>.|TRBD2|TRBV9|TRBJ2-5
CASSVRTSPETQYF
TGTGCCAGCAGCGTTAGGACTAGCCCAGAGACCCAGTACTTC